The clone carrying this T cell receptor (beta chain) was detected a few times. Repertoires were generated with immunoSEQ multiplex PCR, while TCRdb's copy carries only in-frame clones and drops some. Found here are about 65,000 clones, 80% to 85% of them singletons; the top ten hold about 40%. The sample originates from a study of blood T cell repertoires in COVID-19. The wider study: Donors in the United States, Italy and Spain gave samples during acute or convalescent COVID-19. PBMCs, B-cell-depleted T cells, or T cells were the source of the cDNA or gDNA that made up the material.

V was trimmed by 1 base and J by 2 bases, leaving 12 bases between them. CDR3 length: 15 residues. Germline loops: CDR1 MGHRA, CDR2 YSYEKL. Material: peripheral blood. The V and J genes are TRBV4-1 and TRBJ2-7, with D maybe TRBD2 (5 bases). This TCR was sampled from a human donor in a cohort sampled during active COVID-19. The CDR3 protein is CASSQVLGETYEQYF. In DNA, the CDR3 is TGCGCCAGCAGCCAAGTCCTCGGGGAAACCTACGAGCAGTACTTC.